The 22 T cell receptor beta chains reported below all come from one sample, sequenced in a study of T cells in Graves' hyperthyroidism and ophthalmopathy. Authors of the study amplified TCR beta CDR3 regions from RNA transcripts. An initial round of RT-PCR targeting the TCR CDR3 relied on the HTBI primer set. TCRdb re-called the multiplex PCR reads with MiXCR, one entry per CDR3 protein. Found here are under 750,000 distinct CDR3 sequences, 18% of them singletons; the top ten hold roughly 17%. Sequenced material: blood. The receptors come from a woman in her fifties or sixties with Graves' hyperthyroidism that later progressed to Graves' ophthalmopathy.

Only a few counts were recorded for this clonotype. The chain couples TRBV5-4 to TRBJ1-2; D remains ambiguous. Between the trimmed V and J ends, which lost 1 base and 4 bases, there was a span of 14 bases. This CDR3 is 15 amino acids long. The germline V gene has CDR1 SGHNT and CDR2 YYREEE (reference sequence). The CDR3 region is CASSLSRQKFYGYTF. The CDR3 region has the DNA TGTGCCAGCAGCTTGTCTCGGCAGAAATTCTATGGCTACACCTTC.

This clonotype was picked up a small number of times. The V gene is TRBV20-1, the J gene TRBJ2-1; TRBD2 agrees at 9 bases. Germline-derived CDR1 and CDR2 are DFQATT and SNEGSKA (reference sequence). The CDR3 contains 14 residues. J lost 6 bases, V lost 3 bases, and 6 bases had no gene match. In nucleotides, the CDR3 is TGCAGTGCTAGCCCTAGCGGGACCCGCAATGAGCAGTTCTTC. Translated, it gives CSASPSGTRNEQFF.

V and J are TRBV6-1 and TRBJ1-2, with D unresolved. V was cut by 6 bases and J by 8 bases, with 19 bases left in between. Germline V gives CDR1 MNHNS, CDR2 SASEGT. This CDR3 contains 14 residues. The CDR3 loop is CASRTDHRTWGYTF. The CDR3 bases are TGTGCCAGCAGAACCGACCACCGAACTTGGGGCTACACCTTC.

This clonotype was recorded many times. The chain employs TRBV6-1 and TRBJ1-2, with D possibly being TRBD1 (6 bases). The CDR3 covers 16 residues. Germline values: CDR1 MNHNS, CDR2 SASEGT. V lost 5 bases to trimming and J lost 6 bases, with 22 bases between them. CDR3 protein: CASSSLLGRGANGYTF. The CDR3 DNA is TGTGCCAGCAGTAGCCTCCTGGGTAGGGGGGCGAATGGCTACACCTTC.

The chain is built from TRBV29-1 and TRBJ1-1, with 8 bases identical to TRBD1. V trimming: 5 bases; J trimming: 11 bases; junction bases outside the gene matches: 19. The length of the CDR3 is 15 residues. The germline V gene has CDR1 SQVTM and CDR2 ANQGSEA. The DNA for the CDR3 is TGCAGCGTTTTGGTCAAGTCGGGACAGGCCGTGGTGGCTTTCTTT. Translated, it gives CSVLVKSGQAVVAFF. The full variable domain, with the rest looked up from reference TRBV29-1 and TRBJ1-1, is SAVISQKPSRDICQRGTSLTIQCQVDSQVTMMFWYRQQPGQSLTLIATANQGSEATYESGFVIDKFPISRPNLTFSTLTVSNMSPEDSSIYLCSVLVKSGQAVVAFFGQGTRLTVV.

This clonotype was counted many times. This chain joins TRBV3-1 and TRBJ1-1; possibly TRBD1 for D (5 bases). Germline loops: CDR1 LGHDT, CDR2 YNNKEL (reference sequence). This CDR3 region has 15 residues. Trimming left V 4 bases short and J 0 bases short, with 12 bases between. The CDR3, as DNA: TGTGCCAGCAGCCCCGCCGGGACGGTGAACACTGAAGCTTTCTTT. It codes for CASSPAGTVNTEAFF.

This clonotype was recorded at least ten times. The genes are TRBV3-1 and TRBJ2-2, with D maybe TRBD2 (5 bases). This CDR3 has 15 amino acids. Trimming stripped 4 bases from V and 1 base from J, with 10 bases between. Germline V CDR1 and CDR2: LGHDT, YNNKEL (reference sequence). The CDR3: CASSPRGLNTGELFF. CDR3 nucleotides: TGTGCCAGCAGCCCCCGCGGGCTGAACACCGGGGAGCTGTTTTTT.

There are a few counts of this clonotype. The rearrangement uses TRBV30 and TRBJ1-4, with no clear D. The CDR3 is made up of 14 amino acids. The germline V gene encodes CDR1 GTSNPN and CDR2 SVGIG (reference sequence). Trimming stripped 0 bases from V and 8 bases from J, with 13 bases between. In DNA form, the CDR3 reads TGTGCCTGGAGTGTGGGTGGGGTCGCGGAAAAACTGTTTTTT. Amino acids: CAWSVGGVAEKLFF.

In its sample, this clonotype was seen many times. This chain links TRBV11-2 with TRBJ2-4; D may be TRBD2 (5 bases). Between the trimmed V and J ends, which lost 5 bases and 0 bases, there was a span of 8 bases. Germline CDR1 is SGHAT and CDR2 is FQNNGV. The CDR3 runs to 14 residues. The CDR3 nucleotides read TGTGCCAGCAGCCCTGGGAGAGCCAAAAACATTCAGTACTTC. Its protein product is CASSPGRAKNIQYF.

The chain uses TRBV7-2 and TRBJ1-5; D perhaps matches TRBD1 (6 bases). The CDR3 contains 15 residues. The germline V and J ends were trimmed by 5 bases and 9 bases, with 20 bases remaining between them. CDR1 is SGHTA and CDR2 is FQGNSA in the germline V gene. In nucleotides, the CDR3 is TGTGCCAGCAGCAAAGATGGAACAGGGCTGTTGCCCCAGCATTTT. It is translated as CASSKDGTGLLPQHF.

The chain has TRBV20-1 and TRBJ1-3, with a possible D match to TRBD1 (5 bases). This CDR3 is built from 15 residues. Per the germline V gene, CDR1 is DFQATT and CDR2 is SNEGSKA (reference sequence). The V end was cut by 0 bases, the J end by 4 bases, with 13 bases between. CDR3 region: CSARDLRGLGNTIYF. For the CDR3, the DNA is TGCAGTGCTAGAGATCTGAGGGGTTTGGGAAACACCATATATTTT.

This clonotype appeared many times. The V gene is TRBV11-3, the J gene TRBJ2-7, with D unclear. Germline CDR1 SGHNT, CDR2 YENEEA. Trimming pared 1 base from V and 6 bases from J, leaving 7 bases between. The CDR3 contains 12 residues. The CDR3 DNA sequence: TGTGCCAGCAGCTTAGGAGGCGCCGAGCAGTACTTC. It is translated as CASSLGGAEQYF.

Many counts were recorded for this clonotype. CDR3 loop: CAIRGSAGMNTEAFF. CDR3 nucleotides: TGTGCCATCAGGGGGTCAGCAGGCATGAACACTGAAGCTTTCTTT. The V gene is TRBV10-3, the J gene TRBJ1-1; D gene unclear. This CDR3 spans 15 amino acids. Per the germline V gene, CDR1 is ENHRY and CDR2 is SYGVKD. V was shortened by 6 bases and J by 0 bases, with 14 bases between the two germline ends.

This clonotype was seen at least ten times. The genes are TRBV5-1 and TRBJ1-1; D gene unclear. The CDR3 contains 12 residues. Germline V gives CDR1 SGHRS, CDR2 YFSETQ. Trimming pared 1 base from V and 6 bases from J, leaving 7 bases between. CDR3 amino acids: CASSLRGPEAFF. The CDR3 DNA sequence: TGCGCCAGCAGCTTGAGAGGGCCTGAAGCTTTCTTT.

This clonotype has only a few counts. V and J are TRBV3-1 and TRBJ2-5; 12 nucleotides match TRBD2. The CDR3 covers 16 residues. Trimming at V came to 6 bases and at J to 5 bases, leaving 10 bases not matched to a gene. Germline V gives CDR1 LGHDT, CDR2 YNNKEL (reference sequence). Here the CDR3 reads CASRGILAGGPETQYF. In DNA, the CDR3 is TGTGCCAGCAGGGGGATCCTAGCGGGGGGGCCCGAGACCCAGTACTTC.

The chain combines TRBV5-1 with TRBJ2-1; TRBD1 aligns across 9 bases. The CDR3 consists of 15 residues. Germline CDR1 is SGHRS and CDR2 is YFSETQ. J was trimmed by 7 bases and V by 4 bases; bases with no gene match: 9. The CDR3 spells CASSLRDRVENEQFF. DNA of the CDR3: TGCGCCAGCAGCCTCCGGGACAGGGTAGAAAATGAGCAGTTCTTC.

This chain uses TRBV20-1 with TRBJ1-1; 7 positions agree with TRBD1. The CDR3 has 14 amino acids. Per the germline V gene, CDR1 is DFQATT and CDR2 is SNEGSKA (reference sequence). Trimming took 2 bases from V and 4 from J; bases not matched to a gene: 7. The CDR3 nucleotides are TGCAGTGCTAGACCGGGACAGACAAGCACTGAAGCTTTCTTT. It is translated as CSARPGQTSTEAFF.

The chain employs TRBV4-1 and TRBJ2-3; TRBD2 matches at 8 bases. V gave up 0 bases and J gave up 4 bases; unmatched junction bases: 3. Germline-derived CDR1 and CDR2 are MGHRA and YSYEKL. The CDR3 extends over 15 amino acids. The CDR3 sequence: CASSQERGAADTQYF. The CDR3 DNA reads TGCGCCAGCAGCCAAGAGCGGGGGGCCGCAGATACGCAGTATTTT.

The sample holds many counts of this clonotype. This chain links TRBV12-3 or TRBV12-4 with TRBJ1-2; 8 positions match TRBD1. Trimming at V came to 4 bases and at J to 2 bases, leaving 6 bases not matched to a gene. CDR3 length: 15 residues. This chain's CDR3 is CASSSTDRENYGYTF. The CDR3 nucleotides read TGTGCCAGCAGTTCAACGGACAGGGAAAACTATGGCTACACCTTC.

This chain connects TRBV5-1 to TRBJ2-2; D gene ambiguous. The length of the CDR3 is 13 residues. Trimming stripped 2 bases from V and 6 bases from J, with 8 bases between. The germline V gene encodes CDR1 SGHRS and CDR2 YFSETQ. For the CDR3, the DNA is TGCGCCAGCAGCTTTACAGCATCCGGGGAGCTGTTTTTT. Translating it yields CASSFTASGELFF.

The rearrangement joins TRBV27 to TRBJ1-4, with 8 bases fitting TRBD1. Germline trimming cut 2 bases from V and 8 bases from J; bases unmatched to any gene: 4. Germline CDR1 reads MNHEY; CDR2 reads SMNVEV (reference sequence). The CDR3 is made up of 14 amino acids. The CDR3 DNA reads TGTGCCAGCAGTTTAAGGACAGGGTGGGAAAAACTGTTTTTT. Residues: CASSLRTGWEKLFF. Using reference TRBV27 and TRBJ1-4 for the parts outside the CDR3, the full variable domain is EAQVTQNPRYLITVTGKKLTVTCSQNMNHEYMSWYRQDPGLGLRQIYYSMNVEVTDKGDVPEGYKVSRKEKRNFPLILESPSPNQTSLYFCASSLRTGWEKLFFGSGTQLSVL.

This rearrangement joins TRBV5-1 to TRBJ1-5, with D maybe TRBD1 (5 bases). The CDR3 consists of 15 residues. Germline V CDR1 and CDR2: SGHRS, YFSETQ. The V gene lost 1 base and the J gene lost 7 bases, with 15 bases spanning the gap. The CDR3 DNA sequence: TGCGCCAGCAGCTTGACATCAGGGTTCGGACAGCCCCAGCATTTT. The encoded protein is CASSLTSGFGQPQHF.